A single T cell receptor (beta chain) is shown here with its context. Its antigen is undetermined. This entry comes from a study of identical twins. Study observations and caveats: Without tracking the same donors, conclusions rested on cross-sectional statistical analysis.

No donor was unhealthy or non-Caucasian. Unique molecular identifiers were present on cDNA, and template switching added a universal primer site. TCRdb recomputed calls from the 5' RACE reads with MiXCR, one row per CDR3 protein. The data show roughly 240,000 distinct CDR3 sequences, approximately 6.8% seen once. These sequences were also reported in another study, on yellow fever vaccine responses in identical twins.

The source is a woman between 18 and 30 years old in good health. The material sequenced was CD8+ T cells sorted from blood.

The CDR3 nucleotides read TGTGCCAGCAGTTTAGATGGGGTCGGGGACTACGAGCAGTACTTC. It encodes CASSLDGVGDYEQYF. J is TRBJ2-7 and V is TRBV28; the D gene is possibly TRBD2 (5 bases). The V gene lost 2 bases and the J gene lost 3 bases, with 14 bases spanning the gap. Germline-derived CDR1 and CDR2 are MDHEN and SYDVKM. The CDR3 contains 15 residues.